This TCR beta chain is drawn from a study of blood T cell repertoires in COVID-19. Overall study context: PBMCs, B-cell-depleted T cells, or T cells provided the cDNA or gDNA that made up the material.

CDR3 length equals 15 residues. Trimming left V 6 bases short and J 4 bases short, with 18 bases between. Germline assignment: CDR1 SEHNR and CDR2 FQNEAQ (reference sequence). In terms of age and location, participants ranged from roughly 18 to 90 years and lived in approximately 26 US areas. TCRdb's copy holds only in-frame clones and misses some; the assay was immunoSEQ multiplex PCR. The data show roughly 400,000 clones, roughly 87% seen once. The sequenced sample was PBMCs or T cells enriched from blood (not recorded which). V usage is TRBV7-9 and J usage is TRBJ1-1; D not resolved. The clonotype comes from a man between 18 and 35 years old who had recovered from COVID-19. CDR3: CASSLIPGFFTEAFF. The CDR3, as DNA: TGTGCCAGCAGTCTCATTCCAGGTTTCTTCACTGAAGCTTTCTTT.